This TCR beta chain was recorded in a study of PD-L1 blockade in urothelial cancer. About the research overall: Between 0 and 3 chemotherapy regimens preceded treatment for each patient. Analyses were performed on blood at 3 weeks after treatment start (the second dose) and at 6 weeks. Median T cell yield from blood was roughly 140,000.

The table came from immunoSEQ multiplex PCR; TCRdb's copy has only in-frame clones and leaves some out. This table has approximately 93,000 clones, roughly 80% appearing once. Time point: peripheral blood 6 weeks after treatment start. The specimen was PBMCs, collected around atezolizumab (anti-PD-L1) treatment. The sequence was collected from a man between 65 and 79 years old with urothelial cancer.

CDR3 loop: CASPEGSGANVLTF. CDR3 coding DNA: TGTGCCAGTCCGGAGGGCTCTGGGGCCAACGTCCTGACTTTC. The chain couples TRBV19 to TRBJ2-6; a weak D match, TRBD2 (6 bases). Deletions cut 8 bases from V and 0 bases from J, with 8 bases between. The length of the CDR3 is 14 residues. The germline V gene encodes CDR1 LNHDA and CDR2 SQIVND (reference sequence).